The rows below give T cell receptor beta chains drawn from one sample of a study of cytomegalovirus exposure and HLA in healthy donors. The protocol was immunoSEQ multiplex PCR, while the TCRdb copy is restricted to in-frame clones and leaves out a portion. The data contain about 140,000 clones, 60% to 80% of them singletons. The sequenced sample consisted of PBMCs. Source of these receptors: a woman aged 35 to 49 in good health and CMV-seronegative. The CDR3 runs from the conserved cysteine through the conserved F or W. A D gene is named only where the DNA matches it firmly. The listing skips clone size in some rows; elsewhere it reads once, few, many or a size class.

V: TRBV30; size: -; J: TRBJ1-3; D: -; DNA: TGTGCCTGGCGGGTCGGTAACACCATATATTTT; CDR3: CAWRVGNTIYF
V: TRBV7-2; size: -; J: TRBJ1-2; D: TRBD1; DNA: TGTGCCAGCAGCATAACGGACAGGGCTGGCTACACCTTC; CDR3: CASSITDRAGYTF
V: TRBV7-2; size: -; J: TRBJ2-1; D: -; DNA: TGTGCCAGCAGCTTAGGAGGGGGGGCCGGGAATGAGCAGTTCTTC; CDR3: CASSLGGGAGNEQFF
V: TRBV7-9; size: few; J: TRBJ2-7; D: -; DNA: TGTTCCAGCAGCAGGGGCCCCACCTACGAGCAGTACTTC; CDR3: CSSSRGPTYEQYF
V: TRBV5-4; size: -; J: TRBJ2-7; D: -; DNA: TGTGCCAGCACCGCAGGGTTGACCGACGAGCAGTACTTC; CDR3: CASTAGLTDEQYF
V: TRBV7-2; size: -; J: TRBJ2-7; D: TRBD1; DNA: TGTGCCAGCAGCTTAAGGGGACAGGGTTCCTACGAGCAGTACTTC; CDR3: CASSLRGQGSYEQYF
V: TRBV11-2; size: -; J: TRBJ1-6; D: -; DNA: TGTGCCAGCAGCTCCCCCTTTCGGGAGATGAATTCACCCCTCCACTTT; CDR3: CASSSPFREMNSPLHF
V: TRBV11-3; size: -; J: TRBJ1-2; D: -; DNA: TGTGCCAGCAGCTTAGAGGCGGGGAGGCGGAACTATGGCTACACCTTC; CDR3: CASSLEAGRRNYGYTF
V: TRBV25-1; size: once; J: TRBJ2-3; D: TRBD2; DNA: TGTGCCAGCAGTGATGGGGGGGGCACAGATACGCAGTATTTT; CDR3: CASSDGGGTDTQYF
V: TRBV5-4; size: -; J: TRBJ2-2; D: TRBD2; DNA: TGTGCCAGCAGCCTGGGACTAGCAGGGACCGGGGAGCTGTTTTTT; CDR3: CASSLGLAGTGELFF
V: TRBV4-3; size: -; J: TRBJ1-2; D: TRBD1; DNA: TGCGCCAGCAGCCAAGGGACAGGGAGGGGGTTAGACTATGGCTACACCTTC; CDR3: CASSQGTGRGLDYGYTF
V: TRBV7-9; size: -; J: TRBJ1-3; D: -; DNA: TGTGCCAGCAGCTTAGGCGGGGCTGGAAACACCATATATTTT; CDR3: CASSLGGAGNTIYF